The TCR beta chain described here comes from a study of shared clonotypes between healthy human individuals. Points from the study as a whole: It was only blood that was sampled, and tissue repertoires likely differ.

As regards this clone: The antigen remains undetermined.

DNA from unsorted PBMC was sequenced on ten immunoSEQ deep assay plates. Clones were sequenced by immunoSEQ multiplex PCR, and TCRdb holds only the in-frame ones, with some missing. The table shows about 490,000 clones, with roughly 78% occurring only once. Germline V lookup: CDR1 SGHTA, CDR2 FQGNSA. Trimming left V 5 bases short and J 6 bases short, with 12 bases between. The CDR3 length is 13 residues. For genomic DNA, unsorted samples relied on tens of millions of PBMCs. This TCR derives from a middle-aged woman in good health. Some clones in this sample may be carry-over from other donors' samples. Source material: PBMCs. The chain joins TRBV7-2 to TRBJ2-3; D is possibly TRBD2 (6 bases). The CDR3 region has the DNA TGTGCCAGCAGCCGCGTGGCGGGGGATACGCAGTATTTT. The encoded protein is CASSRVAGDTQYF.